This is a list of T cell receptor beta chains from one sample in a study of identical twins. TCRdb fed the 5' RACE reads into MiXCR, producing one record per CDR3 protein. The profile shows just over 450,000 distinct CDR3 sequences, over 12% of them singletons. These same data were also listed under a study on yellow fever vaccine responses in identical twins.

Sequencing input: CD4+ T cells sorted from blood. These receptors all stem from a woman between 18 and 29 years old in good health. CDR3s include the opening cysteine and the closing phenylalanine or tryptophan. D genes are given only for firm matches. Clone size is not always given. Where it is, it says once, few, many or a class for expanded clones.

>.|TRBD2|TRBV7-2|TRBJ2-7
TGTGCCAGCAGCTTTACCGCGCTAGCGGGGCAGATTTACGAGCAGTACTTC
CASSFTALAGQIYEQYF
>.|TRBD1|TRBV29-1|TRBJ1-1
TGCAGCGTGGACAGGGGGTCTGAAGCTTTCTTT
CSVDRGSEAFF
>few|.|TRBV2|TRBJ2-2
TGTGCCAGCACGTCAGACGCGAACACCGGGGAGCTGTTTTTT
CASTSDANTGELFF
>.|TRBD1|TRBV7-6|TRBJ2-7
TGTGCCAGCAGCTCCGTCCCGGGACAGGGGGCAAGACCCTACGAGCAGTACTTC
CASSSVPGQGARPYEQYF
>few|.|TRBV24-1|TRBJ2-5
TGTGCCACCAGTGATGGGGGCGGGGGCCCTCAAGAGACCCAGTACTTC
CATSDGGGGPQETQYF
>few|.|TRBV29-1|TRBJ2-5
TGCAGCGTTGAGTCGGGGGTGGGAGAGACCCAGTACTTC
CSVESGVGETQYF
>.|TRBD2|TRBV12-3/TRBV12-4|TRBJ2-7
TGTACCAGCAGTTTTACTTGGGGACAAGCGGGAGGTACTCGCTACGAGCAGTACTTC
CTSSFTWGQAGGTRYEQYF
>.|TRBD1|TRBV7-8|TRBJ2-4
TGTGCCAGCAGCTTAGCGTCCGGAGGACAGGGCAAAAACATTCAGTACTTC
CASSLASGGQGKNIQYF
>few|.|TRBV5-6|TRBJ2-3
TGTGCCAGCAGCCGGGGCTCGGGTGATACGCAGTATTTT
CASSRGSGDTQYF
>few|TRBD1|TRBV9|TRBJ2-6
TGTGCCAGCAGCGGAATACAGGGGGACTCTGGGGCCAACGTCCTGACTTTC
CASSGIQGDSGANVLTF
>many|TRBD2|TRBV29-1|TRBJ2-2
TGCAGCGTTGACAGCGGGAGGGCCCCCGGGGAGCTGTTTTTT
CSVDSGRAPGELFF
>.|TRBD1|TRBV2|TRBJ1-5
TGTGCCAGCAGGAGACCTCAGGGGGCCCAGCCCCAGCATTTT
CASRRPQGAQPQHF
>many|TRBD2|TRBV5-1|TRBJ2-1
TGCGCCAGCAGCGTGAGCGGGGACCGCTCCTACAATGAGCAGTTCTTC
CASSVSGDRSYNEQFF
>many|TRBD1|TRBV10-3|TRBJ2-3
TGTGCCATCAGTGGAACAGGGGCAGGTACGCAGTATTTT
CAISGTGAGTQYF
>few|.|TRBV12-3/TRBV12-4|TRBJ1-3
TGTGCCAGCACCTCAAGTCGGGGGATGGGTTTTGGAAACACCATATATTTT
CASTSSRGMGFGNTIYF
>many|.|TRBV28|TRBJ2-3
TGTGCCGGGAAAGACACAGATACGCAGTATTTT
CAGKDTDTQYF
>.|.|TRBV19|TRBJ2-3
TGTGCCTCGAAATTTTCCGGAGCTCCCACAGATACGCAGTATTTT
CASKFSGAPTDTQYF
>.|.|TRBV24-1|TRBJ2-3
TGTGCCACCAGCGAGGGGGGTGGGAGCACAGATACGCAGTATTTT
CATSEGGGSTDTQYF
>few|TRBD2|TRBV5-1|TRBJ2-5
TGCGCCAGCAGCCCTACTAGCGGGGGGCTCGGGGAGACCCAGTACTTC
CASSPTSGGLGETQYF
>few|.|TRBV6-1|TRBJ1-6
TGTGCCAGCCATAACAGGGCCATGAATTCACCCCTCCACTTT
CASHNRAMNSPLHF
>.|.|TRBV20-1|TRBJ2-5
TGCCGTGACCCGGAGGGGACCCAGTACTTC
CRDPEGTQYF
>few|.|TRBV5-1|TRBJ2-1
TGCGCCAGCAGCTTGGCGGGTCATGAGCAGTTCTTC
CASSLAGHEQFF
>.|TRBD2|TRBV4-3|TRBJ2-3
TGCGCCAGCAGCCAAGGGGTGACTAGCGGGGCCAAAGATACGCAGTATTTT
CASSQGVTSGAKDTQYF
>many|.|TRBV5-1|TRBJ2-2
TGCGCCAGCAGCTGGAGGGACGGACCCACCGGGGAGCTGTTTTTT
CASSWRDGPTGELFF
>.|.|TRBV4-2|TRBJ2-1
TGTGCCAGCAGCCATGATCTGTACAATGAGCAGTTCTTC
CASSHDLYNEQFF
>.|.|TRBV29-1|TRBJ2-1
TGCAGCGTTGAGACTGGGGAGCAGTTCTTC
CSVETGEQFF
>few|.|TRBV7-9|TRBJ2-7
TGTGCCAGCAGCCGTTTAGAGGGGTTCTACGAGCAGTACTTC
CASSRLEGFYEQYF
>.|TRBD2|TRBV6-1|TRBJ2-3
TGTGCCAGCGATCTGGCGGGAGGGACCACAGATACGCAGTATTTT
CASDLAGGTTDTQYF
>.|TRBD2|TRBV7-2|TRBJ2-3
TGTGCCAGCAGCACGGGGGGTCTAGCGGGCAATACGCAGTATTTT
CASSTGGLAGNTQYF
>.|TRBD2|TRBV6-1|TRBJ2-3
TGTGCCACCTTCCTAGCGGGAGGTTCAGATACGCAGTATTTT
CATFLAGGSDTQYF
>few|TRBD1|TRBV7-3|TRBJ2-7
TGTGCCAGCAGCTTAGAATCGACAGGGAGCACCTACGAGCAGTACTTC
CASSLESTGSTYEQYF
>few|TRBD2|TRBV20-1|TRBJ2-3
TGCAGTGCTAGAGCGCGGGGGACCCTCACAGATACGCAGTATTTT
CSARARGTLTDTQYF
>many|.|TRBV12-3/TRBV12-4|TRBJ2-3
TGTGCCAGCAGTTTTAAGGGAATAAGCACAGATACGCAGTATTTT
CASSFKGISTDTQYF
>.|.|TRBV6-2/TRBV6-3|TRBJ2-3
TGTGCCACGGTCCGTTCAGGGGGCACAGATACGCAGTATTTT
CATVRSGGTDTQYF
>.|.|TRBV6-1|TRBJ1-1
TGTGCCAGCAGTATCGGATATCGCGGCACTGAAGCTTTCTTT
CASSIGYRGTEAFF